Sequencing of this T cell receptor (beta chain) was carried out in a study of blood T cell repertoires in COVID-19. Study context: Spain, Italy and the United States supplied samples that represented acute and convalescent COVID-19.

The V gene lost 5 bases and the J gene lost 1 base, with 13 bases spanning the gap. The CDR3 runs to 15 residues. The germline CDR1 and CDR2 sequences are MDHEN and SYDVKM. Per the original methods: Amplification with reference gene primers provided the estimates of nucleated cell counts. Libraries were prepared by immunoSEQ multiplex PCR; TCRdb keeps only in-frame clonotypes and omits some of them. V, J and clone size reflect that table, while D and trimming were determined from the DNA. This repertoire shows around 83,000 clones, 86% found once; its top ten account for about 26%. Sample: peripheral blood. The clonotype originates from a man in his fifties or sixties with active or convalescent COVID-19. This chain connects TRBV28 to TRBJ2-3; TRBD1 might be the D (6 bases). CDR3 coding DNA: TGTGCCAGCAGTACCCCAGGGGCTGGCACAGATACGCAGTATTTT. Translated, it gives CASSTPGAGTDTQYF.